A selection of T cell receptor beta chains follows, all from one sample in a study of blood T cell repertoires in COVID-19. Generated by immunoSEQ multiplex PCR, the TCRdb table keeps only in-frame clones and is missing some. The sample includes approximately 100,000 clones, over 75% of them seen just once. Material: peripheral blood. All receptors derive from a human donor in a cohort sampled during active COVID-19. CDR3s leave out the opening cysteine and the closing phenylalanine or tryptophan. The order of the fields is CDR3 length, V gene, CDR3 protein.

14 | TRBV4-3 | ASSQDYRGIDQPQH
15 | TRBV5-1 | ASSLDASGSTADTQY
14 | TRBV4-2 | ASSQPPGGRKNGYT
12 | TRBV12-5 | ASAVQGGTDTQY
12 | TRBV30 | AWLRDRVDEKLF
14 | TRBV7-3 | ASSRTGTGAGETQY
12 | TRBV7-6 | ASMGGTSYNEQF
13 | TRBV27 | ASSFRQGASGELF
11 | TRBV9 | ASSAISGALQY
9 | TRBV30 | AWSRGGDYT
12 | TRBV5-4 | ASSHGTVGNTIY
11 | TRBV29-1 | SVGRTGATEAF
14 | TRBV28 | ASSPSGALLIDTQY
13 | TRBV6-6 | ASTQQGTSPYEQY
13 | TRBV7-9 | ASSRGQGGTYEQY
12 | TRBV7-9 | ASSYQGKVTEAF
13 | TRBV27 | ASSPIEGLQETQY
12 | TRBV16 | ASSQSASAGEQY
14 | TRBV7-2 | ASSFGQGLGSTEAF
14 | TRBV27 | ASSSSGGGSYNEQF
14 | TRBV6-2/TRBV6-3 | ASSSLAGGFTDTQY
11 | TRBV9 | ASNFGGEETQY
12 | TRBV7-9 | ASSRTGNGQPQH
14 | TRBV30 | AWSLLAGESPYEQY
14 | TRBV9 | ASSPKGTVHSYEQY
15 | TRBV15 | ATSRPGVSRRGDTQY
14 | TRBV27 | ASRHGSLSYNSPLH
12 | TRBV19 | ASSRTGLNTEAF
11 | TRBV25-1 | ASSDPGTYGYT
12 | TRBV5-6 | ASSLAASGGEQF
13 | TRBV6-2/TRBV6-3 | ASSSTGTGKGKQY
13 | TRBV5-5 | ASSWRGQQNNEQF
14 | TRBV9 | ASSVGGSGGTDTQY
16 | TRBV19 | ASSPGLAGTLYQETQY
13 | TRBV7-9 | ASSRQGGQVGQQY
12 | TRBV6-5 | ASNIQGGGTEAF
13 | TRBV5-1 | ASSLDGGEDHEQY
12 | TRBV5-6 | ASSLVGSGDTQY
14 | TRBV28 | ASSLGLTTGVTEAF
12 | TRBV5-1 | ASSLAGFNSPLH
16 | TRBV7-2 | ASSFFWTSGIEGAEQF
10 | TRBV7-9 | ASSFGGETQY